This T cell receptor beta chain emerged from a study of blood T cell repertoires in COVID-19. Looking at the study overall: The cDNA or gDNA used as material had been derived from T cells, B-cell-depleted T cells, or PBMCs.

Libraries were prepared by immunoSEQ multiplex PCR; TCRdb keeps only in-frame clonotypes and omits some of them. The data contain about 89,000 clones, over 60% of them singletons. Losses at the gene ends were 8 bases for V and 8 bases for J; bases not matched to a gene: 7. The CDR3 covers 14 residues. Looked up from germline, CDR1 is LNHDA and CDR2 is SQIVND (reference sequence). This clonotype originated in a human donor in a cohort sampled during active COVID-19. The rearrangement links TRBV19 to TRBJ2-1, with 12 bases aligning to TRBD2. The sample taken for sequencing was peripheral blood. The CDR3 DNA reads as TGTGCCAGTTCTCTAGCGGGAGGGCGGGATGAGCAGTTCTTC. This sequence encodes CASSLAGGRDEQFF.